The T cell receptor (beta chain) described here comes from a study of OX40 agonist ivuxolimab in advanced cancers. The method was immunoSEQ multiplex PCR; TCRdb's version includes in-frame clones alone and lacks a portion of them. The top ten hold about 0.8% of the sample, which has 98,000 or so clones, more than 85% seen once. The V segment lost 6 bases and the J segment 4 bases; nucleotides outside the gene matches: 15. There are 17 residues in the CDR3. Germline CDR1 MDHEN, CDR2 SYDVKM. The sample here was CD4+ or CD8+ T cells sorted from blood, taken in a trial of the OX40 agonist ivuxolimab. The chain is built from TRBV28 and TRBJ1-1, with 9 nucleotides matching TRBD1. This TCR derives from an adult with an advanced solid tumor such as melanoma, head and neck, liver or kidney cancer. The CDR3 loop reads CASSLGTGPGRGTEAFF. In DNA, the CDR3 is TGTGCCAGCAGCCTCGGGACAGGGCCGGGTAGGGGCACTGAAGCTTTCTTT.